The clone carrying this TCR beta chain was seen once. Authors' analysis steps: Using reference gene primer amplification, nucleated cell counts were estimated. Measured with immunoSEQ multiplex PCR; TCRdb has only the in-frame clones, and not every one. The D gene and trimming were derived from the DNA, and the V and J assignments and clone size from that table. The table has about 120,000 clones, 70% to 90% seen once. The record originates from a study of blood T cell repertoires in COVID-19. Study in general: COVID-19 samples, acute and convalescent, were from the United States, Italy and Spain. PBMCs, B-cell-depleted T cells, or T cells provided the cDNA or gDNA that made up the material.

The CDR3 runs 13 residues. The germline CDR1 and CDR2 sequences are SGDLS and YYNGEE. V was pared by 7 bases and J by 2 bases, with 3 bases of the junction left unmatched. Sequencing used peripheral blood. The chain is built from TRBV9 and TRBJ2-3; the match to TRBD1 covers 8 bases. The clonotype was recovered from a woman of 80 years or more with acute or convalescent COVID-19. CDR3 DNA: TGTGCCAGCGCGGGACAGGTCACAGATACGCAGTATTTT. It specifies CASAGQVTDTQYF.